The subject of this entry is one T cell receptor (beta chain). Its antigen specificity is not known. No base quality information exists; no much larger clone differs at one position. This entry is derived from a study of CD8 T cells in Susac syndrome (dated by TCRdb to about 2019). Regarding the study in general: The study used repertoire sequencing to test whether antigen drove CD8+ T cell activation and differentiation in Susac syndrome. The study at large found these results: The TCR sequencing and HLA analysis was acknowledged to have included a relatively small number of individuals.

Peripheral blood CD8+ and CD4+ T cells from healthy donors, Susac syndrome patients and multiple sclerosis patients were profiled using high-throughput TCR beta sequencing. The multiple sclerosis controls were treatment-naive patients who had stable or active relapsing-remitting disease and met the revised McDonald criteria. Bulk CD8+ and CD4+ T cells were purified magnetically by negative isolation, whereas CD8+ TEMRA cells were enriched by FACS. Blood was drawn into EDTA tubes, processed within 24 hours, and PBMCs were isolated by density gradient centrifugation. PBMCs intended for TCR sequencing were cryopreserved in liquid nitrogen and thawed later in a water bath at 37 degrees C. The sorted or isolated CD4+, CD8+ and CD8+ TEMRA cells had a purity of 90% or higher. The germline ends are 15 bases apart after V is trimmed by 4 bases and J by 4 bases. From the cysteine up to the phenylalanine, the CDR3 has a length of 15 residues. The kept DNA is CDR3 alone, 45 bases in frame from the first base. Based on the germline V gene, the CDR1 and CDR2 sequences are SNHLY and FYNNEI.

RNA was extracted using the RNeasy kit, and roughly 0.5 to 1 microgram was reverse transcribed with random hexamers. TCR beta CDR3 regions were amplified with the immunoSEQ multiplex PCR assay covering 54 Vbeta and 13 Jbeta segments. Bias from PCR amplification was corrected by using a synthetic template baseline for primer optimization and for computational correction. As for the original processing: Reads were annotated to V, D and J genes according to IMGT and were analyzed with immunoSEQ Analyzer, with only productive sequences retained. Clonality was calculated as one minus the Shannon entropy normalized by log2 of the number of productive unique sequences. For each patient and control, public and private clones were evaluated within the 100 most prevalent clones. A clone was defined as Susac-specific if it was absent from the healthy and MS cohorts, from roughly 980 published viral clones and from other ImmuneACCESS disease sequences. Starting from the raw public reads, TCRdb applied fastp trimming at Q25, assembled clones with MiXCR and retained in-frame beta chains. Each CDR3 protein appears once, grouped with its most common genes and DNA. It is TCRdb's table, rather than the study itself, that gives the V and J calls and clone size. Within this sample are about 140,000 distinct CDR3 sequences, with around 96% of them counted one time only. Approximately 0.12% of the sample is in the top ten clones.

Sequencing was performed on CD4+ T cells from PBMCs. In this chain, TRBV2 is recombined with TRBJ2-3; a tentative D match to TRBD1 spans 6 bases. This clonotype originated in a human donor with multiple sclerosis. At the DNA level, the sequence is TGTGCCAGCAGTGGAATTGCAGGGGTGGCAGATACGCAGTATTTT. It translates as CASSGIAGVADTQYF.